This T cell receptor (beta chain) was profiled in a study of molecular identifiers for immune sequencing clone quantification. TCRdb re-analysed the PCR reads in MiXCR, keeping a single row per CDR3 protein. The sample includes hundreds of thousands of distinct CDR3 sequences, 20% of them seen just once. This clonotype was seen at least ten times. The antigen remains undetermined. The length of the CDR3 is 14 residues. Germline lookup yields CDR1 MNHEY and CDR2 SVGAGI. Trimming cost V 5 bases and J 8 bases, with 16 bases left between them. The study, taken as a whole, reports: Clones that exceeded 20 RNA copies held over 99% of effector molecules, yet under 1% in naive cells. Should identical TCR molecules share a barcode, the sizes of highly expanded clones could be underestimated. Researchers reportedly could pick up spiked Jurkat TCR RNA from one cell mixed into approximately 910,000 naive cells.

This chain uses TRBV6-5 with TRBJ2-1; D perhaps matches TRBD2 (6 bases). The origin of this receptor is a human donor in good health. Some libraries in this study had Jurkat cell RNA spiked in. Sequencing used naive CD8+ T cells from blood, with Jurkat cell RNA spiked in. As to subset: FACS-sorted CD8+CD4-CCR7+CD45RA+ naive T cells. The CDR3 spells CASSLSGRGDEQFF. CDR3 coding DNA: TGTGCCAGCAGTCTCAGCGGGCGTGGGGATGAGCAGTTCTTC.